Listed here are 30 T cell receptor beta chains from one sample, sequenced in a study of blood T cells in healthy people across ages. It was with a sample-barcoded 5' primer and a J-beta primer mix that a second PCR of roughly 7 to 12 cycles was run. TCRdb reanalysed the 5' RACE reads using MiXCR and keeps one entry per CDR3 protein. The sample includes 1,500,000 or so distinct CDR3 sequences, 59% of them seen just once. Material for sequencing was blood. These receptors all come from a man younger than 35 in good health.

The chain combines TRBV3-1 with TRBJ2-4, with 7 bases lining up with TRBD2. V lost 6 bases to trimming and J lost 13 bases; unmatched junction nucleotides: 9. The CDR3 is 12 amino acids. Germline CDR1 is LGHDT and CDR2 is YNNKEL (reference sequence). The CDR3 nucleotides read TGTGCCAGCAGAAACCTGGGGGGGGAGCAGTACTTC. Translation: CASRNLGGEQYF.

V and J are TRBV12-3 or TRBV12-4 and TRBJ2-6; weak D call: TRBD2 (7 bases). CDR3 length: 18 amino acids. Trimming cost V 5 bases and J 1 base, with 18 bases left between them. The CDR3 DNA reads TGTGCCAGCAGTGGCCTCCGAGGGGGGGTTTCTGGGGCCAACGTCCTGACTTTC. It encodes CASSGLRGGVSGANVLTF.

This clonotype was observed at least ten times. The V call is TRBV28, the J call TRBJ1-4, with D hard to call. V dropped 3 bases and J dropped 8 bases, with 13 bases sitting between them. This CDR3 has 14 amino acids. Germline CDR1 is MDHEN and CDR2 is SYDVKM. As DNA, the CDR3 is TGTGCCAGCAGTTTCGCCGACGTAGGGGAAAAACTGTTTTTT. It translates to CASSFADVGEKLFF.

The chain joins TRBV14 to TRBJ1-2; perhaps TRBD1 as D (6 bases). The germline V gene encodes CDR1 SGHDN and CDR2 FVKESK. Trimming left V 4 bases short and J 4 bases short, with 13 bases between. This CDR3 region has 14 residues. CDR3 sequence: CASSPRRGFYGYTF. The CDR3 DNA sequence: TGTGCCAGCAGCCCCAGAAGGGGGTTCTATGGCTACACCTTC. Filled out from reference TRBV14 and TRBJ1-2, the complete variable domain reads EAGVTQFPSHSVIEKGQTVTLRCDPISGHDNLYWYRRVMGKEIKFLLHFVKESKQDESGMPNNRFLAERTGGTYSTLKVQPAELEDSGVYFCASSPRRGFYGYTFGSGTRLTVV.

This clonotype turned up a few times. The J gene is TRBJ1-1, the V gene TRBV2; 9 positions match TRBD1. Germline loops: CDR1 SNHLY, CDR2 FYNNEI. This CDR3 has 16 residues. The V gene end was trimmed by 7 bases and the J gene end by 0 bases; junction bases not matched to a gene: 9. CDR3 residues: CASMSGTGTMNTEAFF. In DNA form, the CDR3 reads TGTGCCAGCATGTCCGGGACAGGGACCATGAACACTGAAGCTTTCTTT.

The genes are TRBV27 and TRBJ2-2; D remains unclear. Between the trimmed V and J ends, which lost 5 bases and 3 bases, there was a span of 13 bases. The germline V gene encodes CDR1 MNHEY and CDR2 SMNVEV (reference sequence). The length of the CDR3 is 15 residues. CDR3 sequence: CASSQSTGYTGELFF. CDR3 DNA sequence: TGTGCCAGCAGTCAGTCGACTGGGTACACCGGGGAGCTGTTTTTT.

V gene TRBV13 combines with J gene TRBJ2-3, with D perhaps TRBD2 (6 bases). Germline CDR1 reads PRHDT; CDR2 reads FYEKMQ (reference sequence). The germline V and J ends were trimmed by 2 bases and 4 bases, with 13 bases remaining between them. The CDR3 loop spans 15 amino acids. The CDR3 loop reads CASSLSGDPPDTQYF. In DNA form, the CDR3 reads TGTGCCAGCAGCTTATCGGGAGACCCGCCAGATACGCAGTATTTT.

The CDR3 sequence: CASSPGVNTAYEQYF. The DNA of the CDR3 is TGTGCCAGCAGTCCAGGGGTTAACACTGCCTACGAGCAGTACTTC. This chain uses TRBV27 with TRBJ2-4; a weak D match, TRBD1 (6 bases). The J call may be faulty, since TRBJ2-7 better matches the DNA end. Germline CDR1 is MNHEY and CDR2 is SMNVEV (reference sequence). This CDR3 comprises 15 residues.

The chain joins TRBV15 to TRBJ1-2; no definite D call. This CDR3 comprises 11 residues. The V end was cut by 8 bases, the J end by 3 bases, with 7 bases between. Germline values: CDR1 LNHNV, CDR2 YYDKDF (reference sequence). The CDR3 loop is CATYGDYGYTF. The CDR3 bases are TGTGCCACCTACGGGGACTATGGCTACACCTTC.

In this sample, this clonotype turned up a few times. The chain links TRBV10-3 to TRBJ2-6; 11 bases agree with TRBD1. This CDR3 has 17 residues. Germline-derived CDR1 and CDR2 are ENHRY and SYGVKD. V shed 6 bases and J 0 bases; nucleotides not matched to a gene: 4. This CDR3 reads CAISFGTGGSGANVLTF. The CDR3 DNA follows: TGTGCCATCAGCTTTGGGACAGGGGGCTCTGGGGCCAACGTCCTGACTTTC.

Ten or more counts support this clonotype. The chain joins TRBV29-1 to TRBJ2-7; D not certain. Germline assignment: CDR1 SQVTM and CDR2 ANQGSEA. Trimming shortened V by 8 bases and J by 4 bases, and 12 bases separated the two germline ends. This CDR3 spans 11 amino acids. CDR3 in amino acids: CSTEDGYEQYF. The CDR3 nucleotides read TGCAGCACTGAGGACGGTTACGAGCAGTACTTC.

The chain is built from TRBV4-2 and TRBJ2-5, with D maybe TRBD1 (6 bases). The DNA end lines up better with TRBJ2-7; the J call may be wrong. CDR1 LGHNA and CDR2 YNFKEQ come from the germline V gene. The CDR3 consists of 16 residues. The CDR3 loop reads CASSQEGQGHPYEQYF. DNA of the CDR3: TGTGCCAGCAGCCAAGAGGGGCAGGGGCACCCCTACGAGCAGTACTTC.

The V call is TRBV5-1, the J call TRBJ2-2, with D unresolved. CDR1 and CDR2 from the germline V gene are SGHRS and YFSETQ. The CDR3 spans 16 residues. V lost 0 bases and J lost 1, with 10 bases in between. The CDR3 is CASSLGGRMNTGELFF. CDR3 nucleotides: TGCGCCAGCAGCTTGGGTGGGCGGATGAACACCGGGGAGCTGTTTTTT.

V and J are TRBV21-1 and TRBJ2-5; the tabulated D call, TRBD1, remains unverified against the DNA. TRBV21-1 is listed as a pseudogene. This CDR3 has 18 amino acids. The CDR3 loop reads CASSKESGDSWYQETQYF. CDR3 nucleotide sequence: TGTGCCAGCAGCAAAGAGTCGGGGGACAGCTGGTACCAAGAGACCCAGTACTTC.

This clonotype was seen a single time. V and J are TRBV5-1 and TRBJ2-1, with TRBD2 identical over 10 bases. This CDR3 has 15 amino acids. V trimming: 2 bases; J trimming: 5 bases; junction bases outside the gene matches: 4. The germline V gene has CDR1 SGHRS and CDR2 YFSETQ. CDR3 amino acids: CASSLLAGKHNEQFF. As DNA, the CDR3 is TGCGCCAGCAGCTTACTAGCGGGGAAACACAATGAGCAGTTCTTC.

This chain connects TRBV20-1 to TRBJ2-1, with 8 bases aligning to TRBD2. This CDR3 is 16 amino acids long. V was clipped by 2 bases and J by 0 bases; unmatched bases: 6. The V gene's germline CDR1 is DFQATT and CDR2 SNEGSKA (reference sequence). The CDR3: CSARHSGASSYNEQFF. Written as DNA, the CDR3 is TGCAGTGCTAGACATAGCGGGGCCAGCTCCTACAATGAGCAGTTCTTC.

This chain joins TRBV29-1 and TRBJ2-1; maybe TRBD1 (7 bases). Germline CDR1 reads SQVTM; CDR2 reads ANQGSEA. The CDR3 runs to 14 residues. Trimming removed 8 bases from V and 3 bases from J, with 17 bases in between. CDR3 sequence: CSTSGGGFYNEQFF. The CDR3 DNA reads as TGCAGCACCAGTGGAGGGGGCTTCTACAATGAGCAGTTCTTC.

V usage is TRBV7-2 and J usage is TRBJ2-7; tentative D call: TRBD1 (6 bases). Germline V gene lookup returns CDR1 SGHTA and CDR2 FQGNSA. Between the trimmed V and J ends, which lost 2 bases and 3 bases, there was a span of 17 bases. The CDR3 contains 16 residues. For the CDR3, the DNA is TGTGCCAGCAGCTTATCCCACAGGGACCCTGACTACGAGCAGTACTTC. The encoded protein is CASSLSHRDPDYEQYF.

The chain links TRBV20-1 to TRBJ1-2; D gene unclear. Trimming stripped 3 bases from V and 7 bases from J, with 9 bases between. CDR1 is DFQATT and CDR2 is SNEGSKA in the germline V gene (reference sequence). The CDR3 consists of 11 residues. The CDR3 DNA is TGCAGTGCTAGGCGGGCCGCTGGCTACACCTTC. It translates to CSARRAAGYTF.

This chain joins TRBV7-2 and TRBJ2-1; 9 nucleotides match TRBD1. This CDR3 comprises 15 residues. The trim removed 4 bases at V and 6 bases at J, leaving 7 bases unmatched. From germline, CDR1 is SGHTA and CDR2 FQGNSA. CDR3 bases: TGTGCCAGCAGCTCCCGGGACAGGGTCATCAATGAGCAGTTCTTC. This encodes CASSSRDRVINEQFF.

The J gene is TRBJ2-5, the V gene TRBV7-9; tentatively, D is TRBD2 (7 bases). The germline V gene has CDR1 SEHNR and CDR2 FQNEAQ (reference sequence). The CDR3 extends over 15 amino acids. V lost 5 bases and J lost 5, with 18 bases in between. CDR3 coding DNA: TGTGCCAGCAGCCCTCCAAGGGGGGGGACGGAGACCCAGTACTTC. Amino acids: CASSPPRGGTETQYF.

This clonotype was seen a single time. The chain carries TRBV25-1 and TRBJ2-5; D unclear. CDR1 and CDR2 (germline): MGHDK, SYGVNS. This CDR3 contains 13 residues. V was trimmed by 4 bases and J by 5 bases, leaving 11 bases between them. This chain's CDR3 is CASSAWGYETQYF. The DNA for the CDR3 is TGTGCCAGCAGTGCCTGGGGTTACGAGACCCAGTACTTC.

This clonotype was seen a few times. The chain uses TRBV7-8 and TRBJ2-1; 7 positions agree with TRBD1. Germline V gives CDR1 SGHVS, CDR2 FQNEAQ. The V segment lost 5 bases and the J segment 3 bases; nucleotides outside the gene matches: 7. This CDR3 has 15 residues. DNA for the CDR3: TGTGCCAGCAGCCCCCGTACAGGGGACTACAATGAGCAGTTCTTC. This translates into CASSPRTGDYNEQFF. The whole variable domain, remainder taken from reference TRBV7-8 and TRBJ2-1, is GAGVSQSPRYKVAKRGQDVALRCDPISGHVSLFWYQQALGQGPEFLTYFQNEAQLDKSGLPSDRFFAERPEGSVSTLKIQRTQQEDSAVYLCASSPRTGDYNEQFFGPGTRLTVL.

The chain carries TRBV12-3 or TRBV12-4 and TRBJ1-5, with D tentatively TRBD1 (5 bases). V was cut by 5 bases and J by 1 base, with 9 bases left in between. CDR3 length: 14 amino acids. For the CDR3, the DNA is TGTGCCAGCAGTCAGGAGGGGAGCAATCAGCCCCAGCATTTT. It translates to CASSQEGSNQPQHF.

This chain connects TRBV4-2 to TRBJ2-4; a weak D match, TRBD2 (5 bases). This CDR3 has 13 residues. CDR1 and CDR2 (germline): LGHNA, YNFKEQ. V was shortened by 1 base and J by 13 bases, with 14 bases between the two germline ends. CDR3 coding DNA: TGTGCCAGCAGCCAAGGGTTGCAGTGGGAGCAGTACTTC. Protein product: CASSQGLQWEQYF.

The chain carries TRBV20-1 and TRBJ2-7; D could derive from TRBD1 or TRBD2 (5 bases each). V was cut by 1 base and J by 0 bases, with 13 bases left in between. Germline V gene data show CDR1 as DFQATT and CDR2 as SNEGSKA (reference sequence). The CDR3 runs to 15 residues. The CDR3 reads CSARGGDPSSYEQYF. The CDR3 DNA sequence: TGCAGTGCTAGAGGTGGGGACCCCAGCTCCTACGAGCAGTACTTC.

The chain combines TRBV29-1 with TRBJ1-4, with 10 bases identical to TRBD1. With V trimmed by 4 bases and J by 7 bases, 6 bases remained unmatched. Germline CDR1 and CDR2: SQVTM and ANQGSEA. The CDR3 consists of 14 residues. The CDR3 spells CSVGTGGPGEKLFF. CDR3 nucleotide sequence: TGCAGCGTTGGGACAGGGGGACCCGGTGAAAAACTGTTTTTT. The full variable domain, with the rest looked up from reference TRBV29-1 and TRBJ1-4, is SAVISQKPSRDICQRGTSLTIQCQVDSQVTMMFWYRQQPGQSLTLIATANQGSEATYESGFVIDKFPISRPNLTFSTLTVSNMSPEDSSIYLCSVGTGGPGEKLFFGSGTQLSVL.

This clonotype was seen a handful of times. The chain joins TRBV29-1 to TRBJ1-2, with 7 bases lining up with TRBD1. The CDR3 has 12 residues. The trim removed 8 bases at V and 0 bases at J, leaving 3 bases unmatched. The germline CDR1 and CDR2 sequences are SQVTM and ANQGSEA. The CDR3 spells CSFGQANYGYTF. The DNA of the CDR3 is TGCAGCTTCGGACAGGCTAACTATGGCTACACCTTC. The entire variable domain, with the rest obtained from reference TRBV29-1 and TRBJ1-2, is as follows: SAVISQKPSRDICQRGTSLTIQCQVDSQVTMMFWYRQQPGQSLTLIATANQGSEATYESGFVIDKFPISRPNLTFSTLTVSNMSPEDSSIYLCSFGQANYGYTFGSGTRLTVV.

The count of this clonotype is one. One end of the junction varies from germline; a read error may be responsible. V gene TRBV13 combines with J gene TRBJ2-4, with D possibly matching TRBD2 (7 bases). This CDR3 is built from 17 residues. Germline V gene lookup returns CDR1 PRHDT and CDR2 FYEKMQ (reference sequence). The CDR3 nucleotides read TGTGCCTGCAGCCCTGGGAGGGGGACCCCACCCAGGAACATTCAGTACTTC. Encoded protein: CACSPGRGTPPRNIQYF.

This clonotype was detected many times. Germline and junction disagree at one end, which may indicate a read error. As DNA, the CDR3 is TGCGCCAGCAGACAGGGGTTGAACACTGAAGCTTTCTTT. Protein: CASRQGLNTEAFF. J is TRBJ1-1 and V is TRBV2; 8 bases are shared with TRBD1. CDR1 and CDR2 from the germline V gene are SNHLY and FYNNEI. CDR3 length: 13 residues.